This T cell receptor (beta chain) was retrieved from a study of shared clonotypes between healthy human individuals. As for the study in general: Sampling drew on donors who were a couple of women and a few men aged 18 to 49. Every donor yielded three CD4 naive, three CD4 memory, two CD8 naive and one CD8 memory plate.

The CDR3 is 16 residues long. Germline V gives CDR1 MDHEN, CDR2 SYDVKM. J lost 2 bases, V lost 10 bases, and 15 bases had no gene match. Comment on this clone: Its target is unknown.

Study-level results: Enrolling few donors narrowed the genetic and exposure-history diversity that was represented.

It was at deep level that the assay was run. Here immunoSEQ multiplex PCR was the method, and the copy in TCRdb shows in-frame clones only, minus some. This sample has approximately 640,000 clones, with 90% found just once. The sequence was collected from a man between 18 and 35 years old in good health. Some clones in this sample may be carry-over from other donors' samples. Material for sequencing was memory CD8+ T cells from PBMCs. Subset defined: CD45RO+ cells pooled with CCR7-negative TemRA cells. The gene calls are TRBV28 and TRBJ2-3, with 7 bases identical to TRBD2. CDR3 DNA sequence: TGTGCCACCGAACCCAGGCGGGAGTCGACCACAGATACGCAGTATTTT. Protein: CATEPRRESTTDTQYF. The entire variable domain, with the rest obtained from reference TRBV28 and TRBJ2-3, is as follows: DVKVTQSSRYLVKRTGEKVFLECVQDMDHENMFWYRQDPGLGLRLIYFSYDVKMKEKGDIPEGYSVSREKKERFSLILESASTNQTSMYLCATEPRRESTTDTQYFGPGTRLTVL.